This T cell receptor beta chain was retrieved from a study of tumor and adjacent non-tumor tissue in lung cancer. Study-level information: There were some 12 adenocarcinoma, a couple of squamous cell carcinoma and 1 small cell lung cancer cases. Notes on the study in general: Top 100 clones took a larger repertoire share in normal lung.

The CDR3 is 13 amino acids. Germline V CDR1 and CDR2: SGHNT, YENEEA. TCRbeta libraries were built with three rounds of nested PCR, modified from ARM-PCR. In TCRdb, the multiplex PCR reads were re-called with MiXCR into one record per CDR3 protein. The table has about 120,000 distinct CDR3 sequences, about 66% seen once. This clonotype has just a few counts. Its antigen is unidentified. In this CDR3 the conserved last residue, phenylalanine or tryptophan, is missing, so a read error is likely. RNA was extracted from bulk tissue without any cell sorting. The chain is built from TRBV11-3 and TRBJ2-5, with D possibly matching TRBD1 (6 bases). Sequencing was performed on lung tumor tissue. This sequence was found in a man under 40 with non-small cell lung cancer. The CDR3 protein is CTSSPTGPETQYL. The DNA of the CDR3 is TGTACCAGCAGCCCGACAGGTCCGGAGACCCAGTACTTA.